A single sample is the source of the 17 T cell receptor beta chains below, sequenced in a study of regulatory T cells in long-lasting Graves disease. The time point denotes: persistent/refractory GD, antithyroid drugs over 5 years with positive TRAb. Generation of the TCR library employed RNA extracted from PBMCs. Through Arm-PCR of CDR3 regions and iRepertoire HTBI primers, TCR beta libraries were built. TCRdb itself ran the multiplex PCR reads through MiXCR, one entry per CDR3 protein. The table lists approximately 400,000 distinct CDR3 sequences, around 21% of them singletons. Sequencing was performed on peripheral blood mononuclear cells (PBMCs), taken when the disease was refractory, from a patient treated with antithyroid drugs. Receptor source: a female donor with Graves disease.

Regarding this clonotype: This clone may be a read error of a much larger clone one base away. The V call is TRBV12-3 or TRBV12-4, the J call TRBJ1-3, with TRBD1 identical over 8 bases. The CDR3 has 17 amino acids. CDR3 in amino acids: CASSLAGTGTGRNTVYF. Written as DNA, the CDR3 is TGTGCCAGCAGTTTGGCCGGAACCGGGACAGGTAGAAACACCGTATATTTT.

Turning to this clonotype: One base away lies a much larger clone, so this may be a sequencing read error. V is TRBV7-2 and J is TRBJ2-7; D is perhaps TRBD1 or TRBD2 (5 bases each). This CDR3 is 15 amino acids long. Per the germline V gene, CDR1 is SGHTA and CDR2 is FQGNSA. The ends were cut back, 2 bases at V and 5 bases at J, with 16 bases in the middle. The CDR3 bases are TGTGCCAGCAGCTTAACCTGGGACCAAACCCACGAGCAGTACTTC. Translating gives CASSLTWDQTHEQYF. The complete variable domain, with remaining parts taken from reference TRBV7-2 and TRBJ2-7, reads GAGVSQSPSNKVTEKGKDVELRCDPISGHTALYWYRQSLGQGLEFLIYFQGNSAPDKSGLPSDRFSAERTGGSVSTLTIQRTQQEDSAVYLCASSLTWDQTHEQYFGPGTRLTVT.

This clonotype was seen repeatedly, ten times or more. The rearrangement links TRBV6-1 to TRBJ1-3; no clear D gene. The CDR3 covers 14 residues. V was pared by 3 bases and J by 0 bases, with 6 bases between. The V gene's germline CDR1 is MNHNS and CDR2 SASEGT. CDR3 region: CASSDFPSGNTIYF. In nucleotides, the CDR3 is TGTGCCAGCAGTGACTTCCCCTCTGGAAACACCATATATTTT.

This clonotype was counted at least ten times. The CDR3 bases are TGCGCCAGCAGCTTTGGAGGCGGGTTGAACACTGAAGCTTTCTTT. Translation: CASSFGGGLNTEAFF. V gene TRBV5-1 combines with J gene TRBJ1-1; no reliable D call. The germline V and J ends were trimmed by 2 bases and 0 bases, with 11 bases remaining between them. Germline assignment: CDR1 SGHRS and CDR2 YFSETQ. The CDR3 loop spans 15 amino acids. Full variable domain (missing parts from reference TRBV5-1 and TRBJ1-1): KAGVTQTPRYLIKTRGQQVTLSCSPISGHRSVSWYQQTPGQGLQFLFEYFSETQRNKGNFPGRFSGRQFSNSRSEMNVSTLELGDSALYLCASSFGGGLNTEAFFGQGTRLTVV.

Many counts were recorded for this clonotype. CDR3 in DNA: TGTGCCACCAGTGATTTAGGCCCCGCCGGAGCTTTCTTT. This sequence encodes CATSDLGPAGAFF. V gene TRBV24-1 combines with J gene TRBJ1-1, with no clear D. The V gene's germline CDR1 is KGHDR and CDR2 SFDVKD. Trimming left V 1 base short and J 10 bases short, with 12 bases between. The CDR3 runs 13 residues.

This clonotype was counted ten times or more. J is TRBJ2-5 and V is TRBV7-2; the match to TRBD2 covers 9 bases. Germline lookup yields CDR1 SGHTA and CDR2 FQGNSA. V was pared by 4 bases and J by 5 bases, with 14 bases of the junction left unmatched. This CDR3 has 17 residues. The CDR3 protein is CASSSRGGREGHETQYF. In nucleotides, the CDR3 is TGTGCCAGCAGCTCCCGTGGGGGGCGGGAGGGCCACGAGACCCAGTACTTC.

This clonotype was observed at least ten times. V gene TRBV7-9 combines with J gene TRBJ2-7; TRBD1 matches at 8 bases. V was pared by 5 bases and J by 5 bases, with 8 bases of the junction left unmatched. From germline, CDR1 is SEHNR and CDR2 FQNEAQ (reference sequence). This CDR3 contains 14 residues. The CDR3 nucleotides read TGTGCCAGCAGCCTAGGACAGGGAAGCGACGAGCAGTACTTC. It encodes CASSLGQGSDEQYF.

In this sample, this clonotype turned up a few times. The chain couples TRBV3-1 to TRBJ1-3; possible D gene TRBD1, 6 bases. The V gene lost 7 bases and the J gene lost 1 base, with 14 bases spanning the gap. This CDR3 is built from 15 residues. CDR1 LGHDT and CDR2 YNNKEL come from the germline V gene (reference sequence). The CDR3 DNA is TGTGCCAGCAACGCCGGAGGGGGTTCTGGAAACACCATATATTTT. Amino acid sequence: CASNAGGGSGNTIYF.

In its sample, this clonotype was seen many times. A read error may account for a junction end that differs from germline. The chain carries TRBV10-2 and TRBJ1-1; D perhaps matches TRBD1 (5 bases). Germline CDR1 WSHSY, CDR2 SAAADI. The CDR3 length is 11 residues. CDR3 protein: CASSDGGEAFF. The CDR3 DNA reads TGTGCCAGCAGTGATGGGGGTGAAGCTTTCTTT.

This clonotype showed up many times. The genes are TRBV28 and TRBJ2-7; D might be TRBD1 (5 bases). The germline V gene encodes CDR1 MDHEN and CDR2 SYDVKM. This CDR3 has 14 amino acids. V lost 6 bases to trimming and J lost 0 bases, with 12 bases between them. CDR3 residues: CASSPDRRSYEQYF. CDR3 bases: TGTGCCAGCAGCCCAGACAGACGCTCCTACGAGCAGTACTTC.

This clonotype has ten or more counts. The V gene is TRBV19, the J gene TRBJ2-7; 10 bases agree with TRBD2. With V trimmed by 4 bases and J by 4 bases, 13 bases remained unmatched. Germline loops: CDR1 LNHDA, CDR2 SQIVND (reference sequence). The CDR3 has 17 amino acids. CDR3 in amino acids: CASSTKTAGTSVYEQYF. In DNA form, the CDR3 reads TGTGCCAGTAGTACAAAAACCGCCGGGACTAGCGTGTACGAGCAGTACTTC.

The chain couples TRBV7-2 to TRBJ2-7; the D gene could be TRBD1 or TRBD2 (5 bases each). Trimming took 4 bases from V and 5 from J, leaving 15 bases between them. Germline CDR1 reads SGHTA; CDR2 reads FQGNSA. The CDR3 extends over 14 amino acids. The CDR3 DNA follows: TGTGCCAGCAGCTCCGTTGGGGGAAAGAACGAGCAGTACTTC. It encodes CASSSVGGKNEQYF.

Only a few counts were recorded for this clonotype. The chain couples TRBV12-3 or TRBV12-4 to TRBJ1-1; possibly TRBD1 for D (6 bases). Trimming shortened V by 6 bases and J by 11 bases, and 16 bases separated the two germline ends. The length of the CDR3 is 12 residues. CDR3 sequence (DNA): TGTGCCAGCAGCCCAGGACAGTACGAGGCTTTCTTT. It yields the protein CASSPGQYEAFF.

About this clonotype: It may be a read error: a sequence one base away is much more abundant. V gene TRBV20-1 combines with J gene TRBJ1-2; TRBD1 is a possible D gene (5 bases). Germline CDR1 is DFQATT and CDR2 is SNEGSKA (reference sequence). The CDR3 length is 13 residues. This CDR3 is CSASADRIYDYTF. DNA for the CDR3: TGCAGTGCTAGCGCCGACAGAATCTATGACTACACCTTC.

This chain connects TRBV6-5 to TRBJ1-1; D not certain. The germline V gene has CDR1 MNHEY and CDR2 SVGAGI. Trimming removed 2 bases at V and 10 bases at J, with 11 bases between. The CDR3 sequence is 12 residues long. CDR3 sequence (DNA): TGTGCCAGCAGTTACCCCTCAAAGGGAGCTTTCTTT. Protein product: CASSYPSKGAFF.

This clonotype was found many times. This chain links TRBV7-2 with TRBJ2-5; D is unresolved. Per germline, CDR1 SGHTA and CDR2 FQGNSA. V gave up 4 bases and J gave up 5 bases, with 11 bases separating them. The CDR3 extends over 13 amino acids. As DNA, the CDR3 is TGTGCCAGCAGCTCCGACGGCCGGGAGACCCAGTACTTC. It is translated as CASSSDGRETQYF.

The V call is TRBV20-1, the J call TRBJ2-7; D unclear. The CDR3 is 13 amino acids. CDR1 and CDR2 from the germline V gene are DFQATT and SNEGSKA (reference sequence). Trimming left V 4 bases short and J 4 bases short, with 14 bases between. The CDR3 nucleotides are TGCAGTGCTAAGCAACCGCCCAGGTACGAGCAGTACTTC. Translating it yields CSAKQPPRYEQYF.